These T cell receptor beta chains were read from a single sample in a study of vaccination and CD4 T cells after COVID-19. The antigens these receptors bind are not known. A single record per CDR3 protein comes from TCRdb applying MiXCR to the PCR reads. The sample contains under 20,000 distinct CDR3 sequences, approximately 50% of which appear only once. The sample was CD4+ T cells from blood, cultured in vitro. The receptors shown here come from a human donor who had recovered from COVID-19. Each CDR3 is given with its conserved first and last residue. Each record gives: CDR3 length, V gene, D gene, clone size, J gene, CDR3 DNA, CDR3 protein. A D gene is named only where the DNA matches it firmly. Clone size is stated in some rows and not others, as once, few, many or a class when expanded.

14	TRBV20-1	TRBD1	.	TRBJ1-1	TGCAGTGCTAGAGAGCGGACAGGGGGCACTGAAGCTTTCTTT	CSARERTGGTEAFF
15	TRBV27	.	.	TRBJ2-3	TGTGCCAGCAGTTTATCAAGGCGGGAAAAATCTACGCAGTATTTT	CASSLSRREKSTQYF
13	TRBV19	.	.	TRBJ2-3	TGTGCCACCAGGACGGACCGCACAGATACGCAGTATTTT	CATRTDRTDTQYF
17	TRBV27	TRBD2	few	TRBJ2-7	TGTGCCAGCAGTCTCATCTCTAGCGGGAGGGCCCTTTACGAGCAGTACTTC	CASSLISSGRALYEQYF
15	TRBV6-2/TRBV6-3	.	.	TRBJ2-1	TGTGCCAGCACCCTACAAGCTCAGGCGATGGGTGAGCAGTTCTTC	CASTLQAQAMGEQFF
15	TRBV11-2	TRBD1	.	TRBJ1-1	TGTGCCAGCAGCTCGAACAGGGGGCGAGGCACTGAAGCTTTCTTT	CASSSNRGRGTEAFF
13	TRBV20-1	TRBD2	few	TRBJ2-4	TGCAGTGCTAGCGGTGCGGGGGGGTCCCTTCAGTACTTC	CSASGAGGSLQYF
15	TRBV19	.	.	TRBJ1-1	TGTGCCAGTAGTATAACGGGGACCCGCGGCACTGAAGCTTTCTTT	CASSITGTRGTEAFF
13	TRBV11-2	.	.	TRBJ1-1	TGTGCCAGCAGTTGGGGTGAGAACACTGAAGCTTTCTTT	CASSWGENTEAFF
15	TRBV24-1	TRBD2	few	TRBJ2-3	TGTGCCACCAGCCACGCGGGGGGGAACACAGATACGCAGTATTTT	CATSHAGGNTDTQYF
13	TRBV10-3	.	.	TRBJ1-4	TGTGCCATCAGTGAGGGGCCAAATGAAAAACTGTTTTTT	CAISEGPNEKLFF
14	TRBV7-9	TRBD1	.	TRBJ1-2	TGTGCCAGCAGCTCCCGGACAGGGACGGGAGGCTACACCTTC	CASSSRTGTGGYTF
12	TRBV24-1	.	few	TRBJ2-3	TGTGCCACCAGTGATGGGGGGGATACGCAGTATTTT	CATSDGGDTQYF
14	TRBV28	.	.	TRBJ1-1	TGTGCCAGCAGCCTAGGACGAGGGGGCACTGAAGCTTTCTTT	CASSLGRGGTEAFF
13	TRBV6-1	TRBD2	.	TRBJ2-7	TGTGCCAGCACCAGAGGGACTACCTACGAGCAGTACTTC	CASTRGTTYEQYF
16	TRBV6-1	TRBD2	few	TRBJ2-2	TGTGCCAGCAGTGTAGCTAGCGGGACGAACACCGGGGAGCTGTTTTTT	CASSVASGTNTGELFF
15	TRBV24-1	.	.	TRBJ1-2	TGTGCCACCACTGGTTGGGGACGGCCCAGGCGTGGCTACACCTTC	CATTGWGRPRRGYTF
15	TRBV6-5	.	.	TRBJ1-5	TGTGCCAGCAGTTACGGGGGGTATGACAATCAGCCCCAGCATTTT	CASSYGGYDNQPQHF